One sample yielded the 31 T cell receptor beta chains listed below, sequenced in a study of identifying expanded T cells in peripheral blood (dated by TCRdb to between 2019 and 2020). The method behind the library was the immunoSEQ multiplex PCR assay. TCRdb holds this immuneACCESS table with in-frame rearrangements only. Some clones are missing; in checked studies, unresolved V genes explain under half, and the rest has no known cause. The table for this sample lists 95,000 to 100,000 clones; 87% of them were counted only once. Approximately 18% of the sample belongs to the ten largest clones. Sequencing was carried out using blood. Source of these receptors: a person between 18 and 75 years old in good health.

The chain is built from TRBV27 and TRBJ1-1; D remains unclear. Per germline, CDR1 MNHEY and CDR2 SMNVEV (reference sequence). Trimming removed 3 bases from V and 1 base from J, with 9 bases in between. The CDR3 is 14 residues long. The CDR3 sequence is CASSLVASNTEAFF. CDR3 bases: TGTGCCAGCAGTTTGGTCGCGTCGAACACTGAAGCTTTCTTT.

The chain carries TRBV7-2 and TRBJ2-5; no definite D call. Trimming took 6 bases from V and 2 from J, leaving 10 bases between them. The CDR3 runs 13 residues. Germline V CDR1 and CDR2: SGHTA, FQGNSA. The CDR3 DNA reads TGTGCCAGCAGATTGACGGTACAAGAGACCCAGTACTTC. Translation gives CASRLTVQETQYF.

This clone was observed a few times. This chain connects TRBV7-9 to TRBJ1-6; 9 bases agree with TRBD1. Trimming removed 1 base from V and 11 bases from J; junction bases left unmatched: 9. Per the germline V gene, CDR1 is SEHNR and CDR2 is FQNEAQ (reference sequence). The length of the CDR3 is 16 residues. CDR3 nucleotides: TGTGCCAGCAGCTTAGGGACAGGGGTTCCCAAAGCACCCCTCCACTTT. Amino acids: CASSLGTGVPKAPLHF.

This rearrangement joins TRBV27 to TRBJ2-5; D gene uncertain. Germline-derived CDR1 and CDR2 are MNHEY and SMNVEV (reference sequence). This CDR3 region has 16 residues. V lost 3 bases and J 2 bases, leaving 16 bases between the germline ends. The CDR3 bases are TGTGCCAGCAGTTTGAAGGGCTCCGTAGAACAAGAGACCCAGTACTTC. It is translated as CASSLKGSVEQETQYF.

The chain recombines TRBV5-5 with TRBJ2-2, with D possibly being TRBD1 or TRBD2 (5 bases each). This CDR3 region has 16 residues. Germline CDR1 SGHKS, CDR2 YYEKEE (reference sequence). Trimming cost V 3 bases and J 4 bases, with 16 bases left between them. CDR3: CASSSLAWGSTGELFF. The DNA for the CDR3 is TGTGCCAGCAGCTCCCTGGCCTGGGGGAGCACCGGGGAGCTGTTTTTT.

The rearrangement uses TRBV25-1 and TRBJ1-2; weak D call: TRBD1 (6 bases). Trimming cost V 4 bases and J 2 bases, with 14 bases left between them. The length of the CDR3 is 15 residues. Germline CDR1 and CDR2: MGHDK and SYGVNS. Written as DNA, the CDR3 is TGTGCCAGCAGTGGATCAGGGGCGGGGAACTATGGCTACACCTTC. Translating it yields CASSGSGAGNYGYTF.

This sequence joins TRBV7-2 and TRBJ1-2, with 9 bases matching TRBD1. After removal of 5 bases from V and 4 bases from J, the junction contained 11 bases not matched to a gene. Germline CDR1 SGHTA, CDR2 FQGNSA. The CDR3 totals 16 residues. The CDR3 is CASSPPATGGIYGYTF. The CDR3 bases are TGTGCCAGCAGCCCCCCCGCGACAGGGGGGATCTATGGCTACACCTTC.

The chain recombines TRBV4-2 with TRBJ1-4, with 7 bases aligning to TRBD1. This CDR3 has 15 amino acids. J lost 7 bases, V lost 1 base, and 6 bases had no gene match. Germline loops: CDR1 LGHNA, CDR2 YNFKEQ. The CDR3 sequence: CASSQGGQGGEKLFF. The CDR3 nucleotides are TGTGCCAGCAGCCAAGGGGGCCAGGGGGGTGAAAAACTGTTTTTT.

CDR3 nucleotides: TGCAGCGCCGGACCCAGCACAGATACGCAGTATTTT. It codes for CSAGPSTDTQYF. The chain uses TRBV29-1 and TRBJ2-3; D not resolved. The V gene's germline CDR1 is SQVTM and CDR2 ANQGSEA. This CDR3 region has 12 residues. V was pared by 7 bases and J by 0 bases, with 8 bases between.

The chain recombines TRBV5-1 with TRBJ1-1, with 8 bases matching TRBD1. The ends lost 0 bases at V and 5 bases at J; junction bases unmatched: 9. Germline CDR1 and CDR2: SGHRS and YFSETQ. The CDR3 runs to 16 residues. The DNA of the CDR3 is TGCGCCAGCAGCTTGGCTTACCAGGGGGCGCGGACTGAAGCTTTCTTT. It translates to CASSLAYQGARTEAFF.

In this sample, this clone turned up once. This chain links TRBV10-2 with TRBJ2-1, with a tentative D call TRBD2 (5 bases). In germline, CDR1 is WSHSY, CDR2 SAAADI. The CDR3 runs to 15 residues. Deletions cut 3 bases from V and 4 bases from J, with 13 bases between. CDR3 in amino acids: CASSEKGASYNEQFF. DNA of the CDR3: TGCGCCAGCAGTGAAAAGGGAGCCTCATACAATGAGCAGTTCTTC.

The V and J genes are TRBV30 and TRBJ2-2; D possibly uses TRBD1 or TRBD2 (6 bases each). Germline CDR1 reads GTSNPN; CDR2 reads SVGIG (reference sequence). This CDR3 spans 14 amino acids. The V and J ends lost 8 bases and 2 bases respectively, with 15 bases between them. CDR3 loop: CAGLRGTNTGELFF. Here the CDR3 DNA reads TGTGCCGGGCTTCGGGGGACAAACACCGGGGAGCTGTTTTTT.

The CDR3, as DNA: TGCAGCGCATGGGACGGTTACAATGAGCAGTTCTTC. Residues: CSAWDGYNEQFF. The V gene is TRBV29-1, the J gene TRBJ2-1, with D perhaps given as TRBD1 or TRBD2 (5 bases each). V gave up 7 bases and J gave up 4 bases, with 11 bases separating them. Germline V gene lookup returns CDR1 SQVTM and CDR2 ANQGSEA. The CDR3 totals 12 residues.

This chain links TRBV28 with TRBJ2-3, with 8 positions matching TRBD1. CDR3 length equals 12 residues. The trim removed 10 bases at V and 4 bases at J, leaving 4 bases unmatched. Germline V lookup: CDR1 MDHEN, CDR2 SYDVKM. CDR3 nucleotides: TGTGCCATCAGGGGGCCATCAGATACGCAGTATTTT. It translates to CAIRGPSDTQYF.

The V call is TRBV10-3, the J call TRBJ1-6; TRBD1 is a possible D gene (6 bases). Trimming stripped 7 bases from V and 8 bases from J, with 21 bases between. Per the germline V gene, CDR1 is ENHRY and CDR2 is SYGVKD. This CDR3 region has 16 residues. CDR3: CAITMGHFNGDSPLHF. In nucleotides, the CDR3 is TGTGCCATCACTATGGGACATTTCAATGGGGATTCACCCCTCCACTTT.

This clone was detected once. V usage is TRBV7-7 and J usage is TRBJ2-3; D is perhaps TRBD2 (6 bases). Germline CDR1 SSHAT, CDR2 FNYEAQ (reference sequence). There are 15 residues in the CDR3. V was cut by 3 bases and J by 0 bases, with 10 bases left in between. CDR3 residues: CASSFGGTSTDTQYF. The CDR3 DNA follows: TGTGCCAGCAGCTTTGGCGGGACTAGCACAGATACGCAGTATTTT.

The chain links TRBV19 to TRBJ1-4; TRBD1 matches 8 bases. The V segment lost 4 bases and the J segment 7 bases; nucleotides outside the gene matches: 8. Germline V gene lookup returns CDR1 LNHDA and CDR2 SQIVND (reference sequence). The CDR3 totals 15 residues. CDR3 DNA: TGTGCCAGTAGTAACAGGGACAGGAGGGGTGAAAAACTGTTTTTT. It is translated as CASSNRDRRGEKLFF.

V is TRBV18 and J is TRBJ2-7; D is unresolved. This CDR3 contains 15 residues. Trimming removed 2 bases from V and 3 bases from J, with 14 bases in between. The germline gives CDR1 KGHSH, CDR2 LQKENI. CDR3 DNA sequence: TGTGCCAGCTCACCAGAGAGCACCTCTCGCTACGAGCAGTACTTC. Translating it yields CASSPESTSRYEQYF. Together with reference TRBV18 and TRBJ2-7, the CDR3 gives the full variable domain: NAGVMQNPRHLVRRRGQEARLRCSPMKGHSHVYWYRQLPEEGLKFMVYLQKENIIDESGMPKERFSAEFPKEGPSILRIQQVVRGDSAAYFCASSPESTSRYEQYFGPGTRLTVT.

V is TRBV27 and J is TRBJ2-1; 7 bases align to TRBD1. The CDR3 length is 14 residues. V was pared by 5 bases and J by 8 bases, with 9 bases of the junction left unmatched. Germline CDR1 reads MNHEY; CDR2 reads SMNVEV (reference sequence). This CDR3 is CASSDYRQGYEQFF. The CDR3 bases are TGTGCCAGCAGTGATTACCGACAGGGCTATGAGCAGTTCTTC.

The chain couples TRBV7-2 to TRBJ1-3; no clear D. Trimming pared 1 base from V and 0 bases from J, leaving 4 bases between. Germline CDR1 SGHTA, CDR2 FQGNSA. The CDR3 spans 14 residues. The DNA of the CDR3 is TGTGCCAGCAGCTTAGGGGGCTCTGGAAACACCATATATTTT. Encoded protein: CASSLGGSGNTIYF.

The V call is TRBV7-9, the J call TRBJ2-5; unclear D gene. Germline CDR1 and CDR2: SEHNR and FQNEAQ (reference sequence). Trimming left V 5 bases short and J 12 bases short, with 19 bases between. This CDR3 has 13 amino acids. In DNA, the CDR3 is TGTGCCAGCAGCATGCTGGTTGGGGTGGTGGAGTACTTC. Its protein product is CASSMLVGVVEYF.

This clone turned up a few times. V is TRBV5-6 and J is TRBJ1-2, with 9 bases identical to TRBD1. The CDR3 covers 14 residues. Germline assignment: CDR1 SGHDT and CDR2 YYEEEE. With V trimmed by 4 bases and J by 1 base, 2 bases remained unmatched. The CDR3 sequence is CASSGQGINYGYTF. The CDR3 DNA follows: TGTGCCAGCAGCGGACAGGGGATTAACTATGGCTACACCTTC.

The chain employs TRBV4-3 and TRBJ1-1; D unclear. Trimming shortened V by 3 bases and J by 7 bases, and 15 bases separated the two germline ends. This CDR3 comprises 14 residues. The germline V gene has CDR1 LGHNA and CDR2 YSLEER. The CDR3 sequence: CASSHSLATSEAFF. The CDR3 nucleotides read TGCGCCAGCAGCCATTCCCTGGCGACTAGTGAAGCTTTCTTT.

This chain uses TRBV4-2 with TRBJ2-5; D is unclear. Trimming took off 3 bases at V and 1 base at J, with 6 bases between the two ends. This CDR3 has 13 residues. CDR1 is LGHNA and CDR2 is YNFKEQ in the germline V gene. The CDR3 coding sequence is TGTGCCAGCAGCCAGGGCCCCCAAGAGACCCAGTACTTC. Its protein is CASSQGPQETQYF.

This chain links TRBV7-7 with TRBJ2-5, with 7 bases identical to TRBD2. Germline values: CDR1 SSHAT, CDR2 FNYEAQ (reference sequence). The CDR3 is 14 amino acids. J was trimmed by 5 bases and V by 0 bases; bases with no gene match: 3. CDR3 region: CASSLAIGGETQYF. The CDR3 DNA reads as TGTGCCAGCAGCTTAGCGATCGGGGGGGAGACCCAGTACTTC.

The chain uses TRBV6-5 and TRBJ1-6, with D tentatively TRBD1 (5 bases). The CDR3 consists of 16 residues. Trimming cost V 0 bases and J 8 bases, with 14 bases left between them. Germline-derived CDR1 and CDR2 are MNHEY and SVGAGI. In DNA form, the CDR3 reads TGTGCCAGCAGTTACTCATTTGGGGGGAGGGATTCACCCCTCCACTTT. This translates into CASSYSFGGRDSPLHF.

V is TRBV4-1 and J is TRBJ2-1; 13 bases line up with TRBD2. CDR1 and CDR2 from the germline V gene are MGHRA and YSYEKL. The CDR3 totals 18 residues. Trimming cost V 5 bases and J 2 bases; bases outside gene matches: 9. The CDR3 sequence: CASSSGLAGVSPYNEQFF. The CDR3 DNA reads TGCGCCAGCAGCTCCGGACTAGCGGGGGTCTCCCCCTACAATGAGCAGTTCTTC.

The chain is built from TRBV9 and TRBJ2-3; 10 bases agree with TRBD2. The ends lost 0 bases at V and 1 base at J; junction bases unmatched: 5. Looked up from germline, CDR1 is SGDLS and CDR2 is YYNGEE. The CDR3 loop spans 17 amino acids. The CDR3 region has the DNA TGTGCCAGCAGCGTAGCTCCCCTAGCGGGGGGCACAGATACGCAGTATTTT. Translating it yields CASSVAPLAGGTDTQYF.

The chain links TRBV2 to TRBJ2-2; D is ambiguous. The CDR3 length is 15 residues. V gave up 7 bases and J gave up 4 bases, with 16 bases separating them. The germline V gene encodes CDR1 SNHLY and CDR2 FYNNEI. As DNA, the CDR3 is TGTGCCAGCAAGGGCGTTGATTTTGGCACCGGGGAGCTGTTTTTT. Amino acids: CASKGVDFGTGELFF. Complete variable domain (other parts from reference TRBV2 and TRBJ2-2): EPEVTQTPSHQVTQMGQEVILRCVPISNHLYFYWYRQILGQKVEFLVSFYNNEISEKSEIFDDQFSVERPDGSNFTLKIRSTKLEDSAMYFCASKGVDFGTGELFFGEGSRLTVL.

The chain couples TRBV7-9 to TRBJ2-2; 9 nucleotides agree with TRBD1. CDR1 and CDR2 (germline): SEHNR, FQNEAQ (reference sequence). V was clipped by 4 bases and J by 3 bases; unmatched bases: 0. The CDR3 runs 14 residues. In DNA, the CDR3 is TGTGCCAGCAGCTGGGACAGGGACACCGGGGAGCTGTTTTTT. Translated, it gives CASSWDRDTGELFF.

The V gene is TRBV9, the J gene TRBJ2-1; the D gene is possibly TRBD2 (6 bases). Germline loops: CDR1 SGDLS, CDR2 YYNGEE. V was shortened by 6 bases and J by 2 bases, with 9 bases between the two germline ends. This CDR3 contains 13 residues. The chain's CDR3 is CASTRGAYNEQFF. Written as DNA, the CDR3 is TGTGCCAGCACTCGCGGGGCCTACAATGAGCAGTTCTTC.